These 9 T cell receptor beta chains came from one sample sequenced in a study of cytomegalovirus exposure and HLA in healthy donors. In the PCR, 60 Vbeta and 13 Jbeta primers were used. Here immunoSEQ multiplex PCR was the method, and the copy in TCRdb shows in-frame clones only, minus some. This table holds fewer than 200,000 clones, roughly four fifths found once. The sample was PBMCs. These receptors all come from a man aged 45-65 years in good health and CMV-seropositive.

This clone was counted a single time. This chain links TRBV30 with TRBJ2-7; TRBD2 is a possible D gene (5 bases). Trimming took off 3 bases at V and 2 bases at J, with 14 bases between the two ends. Germline V gene sequence: CDR1 GTSNPN, CDR2 SVGIG (reference sequence). This CDR3 has 14 residues. The CDR3 region has the DNA TGTGCCTGGAGCCCCGGACTCGGCCCCTACGAGCAGTACTTC. Translating gives CAWSPGLGPYEQYF.

The chain uses TRBV28 and TRBJ1-5, with TRBD1 as a possible D gene (5 bases). Trimming shortened V by 6 bases and J by 9 bases, and 9 bases separated the two germline ends. CDR1 and CDR2 (germline): MDHEN, SYDVKM. This CDR3 is built from 11 residues. The CDR3 protein is CASSLQGPQHF. The DNA of the CDR3 is TGTGCCAGCAGCCTCCAGGGGCCCCAGCATTTT.

In this sample, this clone turned up a few times. The V and J genes are TRBV6-5 and TRBJ1-1, with no clear D. The length of the CDR3 is 15 residues. The germline CDR1 and CDR2 sequences are MNHEY and SVGAGI. Between the trimmed V and J ends, which lost 8 bases and 4 bases, there was a span of 20 bases. CDR3 sequence: CASHSGWGEGTEAFF. CDR3 in DNA: TGTGCCAGCCATTCCGGCTGGGGTGAGGGCACTGAAGCTTTCTTT.

The chain joins TRBV11-2 to TRBJ1-4; 7 bases agree with TRBD1. V lost 3 bases to trimming and J lost 0 bases; unmatched junction nucleotides: 7. The CDR3 covers 17 residues. CDR1 SGHAT and CDR2 FQNNGV come from the germline V gene. CDR3 in DNA: TGTGCCAGCAGCTTTCCCGGGACAGACGCAACTAATGAAAAACTGTTTTTT. Translation gives CASSFPGTDATNEKLFF.

This clone was observed once. The chain couples TRBV6-6 to TRBJ1-1, with 7 bases aligning to TRBD1. V trimming: 2 bases; J trimming: 7 bases; junction bases outside the gene matches: 7. The CDR3 totals 14 residues. Germline values: CDR1 MNHNY, CDR2 SVGAGI (reference sequence). CDR3 DNA: TGTGCCAGCAGTTACAAGGGGGCGAGGGTTGAAGCTTTCTTT. This encodes CASSYKGARVEAFF.

The chain couples TRBV2 to TRBJ1-4; possible D gene TRBD1, 6 bases. Trimming pared 7 bases from V and 4 bases from J, leaving 13 bases between. The CDR3 is 14 amino acids. Germline V gives CDR1 SNHLY, CDR2 FYNNEI. The CDR3 DNA is TGTGCCAGCACCTCAGGGGAGTTTAATGAAAAACTGTTTTTT. It specifies CASTSGEFNEKLFF.

To note about this clone: At one boundary the junction diverges from the germline segment, which might be a read error. The CDR3 DNA reads TGCCGCACCGAGGGCGAAAGCACAGATACGCAGTATTTT. Its protein is CRTEGESTDTQYF. This rearrangement joins TRBV2 to TRBJ2-3, with D perhaps TRBD2 (5 bases). Germline V gene lookup returns CDR1 SNHLY and CDR2 FYNNEI. CDR3 length equals 13 residues.

The chain combines TRBV19 with TRBJ2-7, with a tentative D call TRBD1 (6 bases). In germline, CDR1 is LNHDA, CDR2 SQIVND (reference sequence). This CDR3 is built from 12 residues. V lost 6 bases and J lost 4, with 10 bases in between. DNA for the CDR3: TGTGCCAGTAGCCAGGGGTGGTACGAGCAGTACTTC. Its protein is CASSQGWYEQYF.

The count of this clone is one. The CDR3 sequence: CASSSPGQGHDTQYF. The CDR3 coding sequence is TGTGCCAGCAGTAGCCCGGGACAGGGACATGATACGCAGTATTTT. The rearrangement uses TRBV6-5 and TRBJ2-3; 9 positions agree with TRBD1. With V trimmed by 5 bases and J by 6 bases, 9 bases remained unmatched. CDR1 MNHEY and CDR2 SVGAGI come from the germline V gene. CDR3 length: 15 amino acids.